The clone carrying this TCR beta chain was seen more than once but under ten times. Its matching antigen is unknown. Hyperthyroidism, newly diagnosed and lasting under 2 months, affected patients aged 18 to 65. What was amplified from RNA transcripts were TCR beta CDR3 regions. The HTBI primer set drove a first-round RT-PCR of the TCR CDR3. TCRdb independently ran MiXCR on the multiplex PCR reads; one entry per CDR3 protein. The table has hundreds of thousands of distinct CDR3 sequences, 14% seen once. Germline V lookup: CDR1 MNHNS, CDR2 SASEGT. The CDR3 spans 15 residues. Trimming removed 5 bases at V and 3 bases at J, with 17 bases between. The sample is drawn from a study of T cells in Graves' hyperthyroidism and ophthalmopathy. Study-level information: Peripheral blood was acquired at first diagnosis, ahead of any therapy whatsoever. General study points: By a 13 V-J model, ophthalmopathy was set apart from stable hyperthyroidism. Most clonotypes expanded in thyroid above 0.001 were likewise present in blood.

The gene calls are TRBV6-1 and TRBJ2-7, with D perhaps matching TRBD1 or TRBD2 (5 bases each). Sequenced: blood. This TCR came from a woman under 30 with Graves' hyperthyroidism. The CDR3 loop reads CASSYAPGTLYEQYF. As DNA, the CDR3 is TGTGCCAGCAGTTACGCGCCAGGGACCCTCTACGAGCAGTACTTC.